The 27 T cell receptor beta chains reported below all come from one sample, sequenced in a study of regulatory T cells in long-lasting Graves disease. Arm-PCR of CDR3 regions and iRepertoire HTBI primers were used to build TCR beta libraries. TCRdb passed the multiplex PCR reads through MiXCR, listing each CDR3 protein once. Found here are over 350,000 distinct CDR3 sequences, around 15% of them singletons; the top ten hold around a sixth. The time point is: newly diagnosed GD, antithyroid drugs for less than 3 months. Preparation of the TCR library used RNA extracted from PBMCs. The data also belong to a second study, concerning T cells in Graves' hyperthyroidism and ophthalmopathy.

Sequences were derived from peripheral blood mononuclear cells (PBMCs), sampled at new diagnosis, from a patient treated with antithyroid drugs. The receptors originated from a woman aged 45 to 65 with Graves disease.

This clonotype was found many times. V is TRBV7-9 and J is TRBJ2-7, with unresolved D. V was pared by 1 base and J by 0 bases, with 10 bases between. The CDR3 is 15 amino acids. Germline V CDR1 and CDR2: SEHNR, FQNEAQ (reference sequence). The CDR3 DNA reads as TGTGCCAGCAGCTTAGGGGCGGCTCTCTCCTACGAGCAGTACTTC. It codes for CASSLGAALSYEQYF. The complete variable domain, with remaining parts taken from reference TRBV7-9 and TRBJ2-7, reads DTGVSQNPRHKITKRGQNVTFRCDPISEHNRLYWYRQTLGQGPEFLTYFQNEAQLEKSRLLSDRFSAERPKGSFSTLEIQRTEQGDSAMYLCASSLGAALSYEQYFGPGTRLTVT.

This clonotype was picked up many times. The chain links TRBV6-1 to TRBJ1-2, with D hard to call. This CDR3 contains 16 residues. The germline V gene encodes CDR1 MNHNS and CDR2 SASEGT. V was trimmed by 4 bases and J by 4 bases, leaving 19 bases between them. The CDR3 reads CASSAPGRRWRYGYTF. The CDR3 DNA is TGTGCCAGCAGTGCCCCCGGACGGCGTTGGCGCTATGGCTACACCTTC.

This clonotype has a count of ten or more. J is TRBJ2-5 and V is TRBV3-1; a possible D gene is TRBD2 (7 bases). CDR3 length: 16 amino acids. Trimming cost V 1 base and J 5 bases, with 17 bases left between them. The germline V gene has CDR1 LGHDT and CDR2 YNNKEL (reference sequence). DNA for the CDR3: TGTGCCAGCAGCCAAGTGGGGGCGGGGGCGGACGAGACCCAGTACTTC. Encoded protein: CASSQVGAGADETQYF.

This clonotype was counted many times. J is TRBJ1-4 and V is TRBV20-1, with D perhaps TRBD1 (5 bases). Per the germline V gene, CDR1 is DFQATT and CDR2 is SNEGSKA (reference sequence). This CDR3 is 13 amino acids long. The V gene lost 8 bases and the J gene lost 7 bases, with 17 bases spanning the gap. CDR3 in DNA: TGCAGTACTCAGGGCAGGGAGGGTGAAAAACTGTTTTTT. It specifies CSTQGREGEKLFF.

This clonotype was picked up many times. The V gene is TRBV30, the J gene TRBJ2-2, with D perhaps TRBD1 (5 bases). The V end was cut by 3 bases, the J end by 2 bases, with 13 bases between. There are 15 residues in the CDR3. Per germline, CDR1 GTSNPN and CDR2 SVGIG (reference sequence). Written as DNA, the CDR3 is TGTGCCTGGAGCCCGGACATGGGAAACACCGGGGAGCTGTTTTTT. Protein sequence: CAWSPDMGNTGELFF.

This clonotype was observed at least ten times. This rearrangement joins TRBV5-1 to TRBJ2-3; 12 bases are a match to TRBD2. CDR1 and CDR2 (germline): SGHRS, YFSETQ. V shed 2 bases and J 0 bases; nucleotides not matched to a gene: 7. The CDR3 has 18 amino acids. CDR3 nucleotide sequence: TGCGCCAGCAGCTTACCGACTAGCGGGGGAACTAGCACAGATACGCAGTATTTT. Protein: CASSLPTSGGTSTDTQYF.

V and J are TRBV29-1 and TRBJ1-1, with D perhaps TRBD1 (5 bases). This CDR3 has 10 residues. Germline assignment: CDR1 SQVTM and CDR2 ANQGSEA. The V end lost 4 bases, the J end lost 8 bases, and 8 bases lay between the germline ends. The CDR3 sequence is CSVVAGEAFF. CDR3 nucleotide sequence: TGCAGCGTTGTGGCAGGGGAAGCTTTCTTT.

This clonotype showed up many times. This chain connects TRBV20-1 to TRBJ2-5, with TRBD2 identical over 9 bases. Germline V gives CDR1 DFQATT, CDR2 SNEGSKA (reference sequence). The V gene end was trimmed by 0 bases and the J gene end by 5 bases; junction bases not matched to a gene: 7. The CDR3 runs 15 residues. The CDR3 nucleotides are TGCAGTGCTAGAGAGCCTCTTAGCGGGAGTGAGACCCAGTACTTC. Translating gives CSAREPLSGSETQYF.

The CDR3 loop reads CSASRSWDAYEQYF. The CDR3 nucleotides read TGCAGCGCCAGTAGGTCCTGGGATGCCTACGAGCAGTACTTC. The J gene is TRBJ2-7, the V gene TRBV29-1; D not resolved. CDR3 length equals 14 residues. The germline gives CDR1 SQVTM, CDR2 ANQGSEA. The V and J ends lost 7 bases and 2 bases respectively, with 18 bases between them.

This clonotype was detected only a few times. The chain joins TRBV6-1 to TRBJ2-1, with TRBD2 identical over 7 bases. From germline, CDR1 is MNHNS and CDR2 SASEGT. CDR3 size: 14 residues. Unmatched junction bases numbered 9, after V lost 6 bases and J lost 7 bases. This CDR3 is CASSPSGLGNEQFF. For the CDR3, the DNA is TGTGCCAGCAGCCCTAGCGGTCTAGGTAATGAGCAGTTCTTC.

This clonotype was observed a few times. This rearrangement joins TRBV20-1 to TRBJ2-3, with no clear D. V lost 1 base and J 1 base, leaving 12 bases between the germline ends. This CDR3 contains 15 residues. Germline V gene lookup returns CDR1 DFQATT and CDR2 SNEGSKA (reference sequence). DNA of the CDR3: TGCAGTGCTAGAGTTTGGAGCTATGGCACAGATACGCAGTATTTT. Translated: CSARVWSYGTDTQYF.

The chain has TRBV5-4 and TRBJ2-2; 8 nucleotides match TRBD2. The length of the CDR3 is 15 residues. The germline gives CDR1 SGHNT, CDR2 YYREEE (reference sequence). Losses at the gene ends were 3 bases for V and 4 bases for J; bases not matched to a gene: 5. The CDR3 sequence is CASSSGLGITGELFF. The CDR3 DNA follows: TGTGCCAGCAGCTCGGGACTAGGGATCACCGGGGAGCTGTTTTTT. Full variable domain (rest looked up from reference TRBV5-4 and TRBJ2-2): ETGVTQSPTHLIKTRGQQVTLRCSSQSGHNTVSWYQQALGQGPQFIFQYYREEENGRGNFPPRFSGLQFPNYSSELNVNALELDDSALYLCASSSGLGITGELFFGEGSRLTVL.

This clonotype was counted at least ten times. V and J are TRBV28 and TRBJ1-6; TRBD1 aligns across 7 bases. This CDR3 comprises 16 residues. The germline gives CDR1 MDHEN, CDR2 SYDVKM. The J segment lost 10 bases and the V segment lost 3 bases, leaving 12 bases of the junction unmatched. This CDR3 reads CASSLPQQGTNSPLHF. CDR3 DNA: TGTGCCAGCAGTTTGCCTCAACAGGGGACAAACTCACCCCTCCACTTT.

This clonotype was observed at least ten times. J is TRBJ1-1 and V is TRBV28, with unresolved D. Germline CDR1 and CDR2: MDHEN and SYDVKM. The ends were cut back, 2 bases at V and 1 base at J, with 8 bases in the middle. CDR3 length equals 14 residues. CDR3 residues: CASSLASQNTEAFF. CDR3 DNA sequence: TGTGCCAGCAGTTTAGCTAGCCAGAACACTGAAGCTTTCTTT.

This clonotype was observed many times. V is TRBV3-1 and J is TRBJ2-1; D remains unclear. Germline assignment: CDR1 LGHDT and CDR2 YNNKEL (reference sequence). The CDR3 spans 12 residues. Trimming shortened V by 4 bases and J by 8 bases, and 9 bases separated the two germline ends. CDR3 residues: CASSLASDEQFF. In DNA form, the CDR3 reads TGTGCCAGCAGCCTAGCCAGCGATGAGCAGTTCTTC.

The sample holds many counts of this clonotype. The V gene is TRBV29-1, the J gene TRBJ2-5; the match to TRBD2 covers 8 bases. Germline V lookup: CDR1 SQVTM, CDR2 ANQGSEA. The CDR3 contains 14 residues. V gave up 6 bases and J gave up 3 bases; unmatched junction bases: 9. CDR3 residues: CSVGSGRSEETQYF. The CDR3 DNA sequence: TGCAGCGTGGGAAGCGGGAGATCGGAAGAGACCCAGTACTTC.

This chain joins TRBV13 and TRBJ1-1; D may be TRBD1 (5 bases). The V end was cut by 0 bases, the J end by 5 bases, with 13 bases between. This CDR3 has 15 residues. Germline CDR1 PRHDT, CDR2 FYEKMQ (reference sequence). The CDR3 DNA reads as TGTGCCAGCAGCTTAGGCTCTTACGGGGGGACTGAAGCTTTCTTT. Translated, it gives CASSLGSYGGTEAFF.

This clonotype showed up just once. It may be a read error: a sequence one base away is much more abundant. CDR3 sequence: CASSLVLAGGDAGELFF. CDR3 in DNA: TGCGCCAGCAGCTTGGTCCTAGCGGGAGGTGACGCCGGGGAGCTGTTTTTT. The chain recombines TRBV5-1 with TRBJ2-2; the match to TRBD2 covers 11 bases. Germline loops: CDR1 SGHRS, CDR2 YFSETQ. After removal of 0 bases from V and 6 bases from J, the junction contained 7 bases not matched to a gene. This CDR3 is built from 17 residues.

There are many counts of this clonotype. The chain couples TRBV12-3 or TRBV12-4 to TRBJ2-3; TRBD2 aligns across 10 bases. V lost 4 bases to trimming and J lost 0 bases; unmatched junction nucleotides: 4. There are 16 residues in the CDR3. The CDR3 sequence: CASSSPGLASTDTQYF. CDR3 nucleotide sequence: TGTGCCAGCAGTTCTCCGGGACTAGCGAGCACAGATACGCAGTATTTT.

This clonotype was found many times. The junction does not match germline at one end; this may be a read error. V gene TRBV11-2 combines with J gene TRBJ2-7; D not certain. Germline CDR1 reads SGHAT; CDR2 reads FQNNGV. This CDR3 comprises 15 residues. Here the CDR3 DNA reads TGTGCCAGCAGCTTAACATACCCCAGCTCCTTCGAGCAGTACTTC. This codes for CASSLTYPSSFEQYF. Drawing the rest from reference TRBV11-2 and TRBJ2-7, the complete variable domain is EAGVAQSPRYKIIEKRQSVAFWCNPISGHATLYWYQQILGQGPKLLIQFQNNGVVDDSQLPKDRFSAERLKGVDSTLKIQPAKLEDSAVYLCASSLTYPSSFEQYFGPGTRLTVT.

The sample holds many counts of this clonotype. V gene TRBV6-1 combines with J gene TRBJ1-6; tentatively, D is TRBD1 (6 bases). Per germline, CDR1 MNHNS and CDR2 SASEGT. Trimming removed 6 bases from V and 0 bases from J, with 12 bases in between. The CDR3 extends over 16 amino acids. The CDR3 loop reads CASSATGTSYNSPLHF. The DNA of the CDR3 is TGTGCCAGCAGCGCCACAGGGACCTCCTATAATTCACCCCTCCACTTT.

This clonotype was recorded at least ten times. This chain uses TRBV5-1 with TRBJ2-2; weak D call: TRBD2 (6 bases). Germline V gene sequence: CDR1 SGHRS, CDR2 YFSETQ. Trimming cost V 2 bases and J 5 bases, with 13 bases left between them. The CDR3 length is 15 residues. CDR3 sequence reads: CASSLNGRGTGELFF. The CDR3 DNA sequence: TGCGCCAGCAGCTTAAACGGGAGAGGAACCGGGGAGCTGTTTTTT.

CDR3 nucleotides: TGTGCCATCAGTGAGTCGTTGGGGGCCGGAGGCTACACCTTC. Protein: CAISESLGAGGYTF. The chain is built from TRBV10-3 and TRBJ1-2, with D possibly being TRBD1 (6 bases). From germline, CDR1 is ENHRY and CDR2 SYGVKD. V dropped 0 bases and J dropped 8 bases, with 13 bases sitting between them. The CDR3 extends over 14 amino acids.

Worth noting for this clonotype: A much more abundant neighbour one base away suggests this may be a read error. DNA of the CDR3: TGCGCCAGCAGCTTGGTTATACGTAGGCTAGCGGGGATCAATGAGCAGTTGTTC. Its translation: CASSLVIRRLAGINEQLF. J is TRBJ2-1 and V is TRBV5-1; 9 nucleotides match TRBD2. CDR1 is SGHRS, CDR2 YFSETQ, per germline. CDR3 size: 18 residues.

This clonotype was detected many times. This rearrangement joins TRBV30 to TRBJ2-7; D gene ambiguous. The V end lost 5 bases, the J end lost 4 bases, and 6 bases lay between the germline ends. The germline gives CDR1 GTSNPN, CDR2 SVGIG (reference sequence). This CDR3 is built from 10 residues. The CDR3 loop reads CAWGLYEQYF. The CDR3 DNA follows: TGTGCCTGGGGGTTATACGAGCAGTACTTC.

In this sample, this clonotype turned up a few times. The V call is TRBV10-3, the J call TRBJ1-4; possibly TRBD1 for D (5 bases). Germline V CDR1 and CDR2: ENHRY, SYGVKD. The CDR3 contains 14 residues. Trimming took off 2 bases at V and 4 bases at J, with 8 bases between the two ends. The CDR3 region has the DNA TGTGCCATCAGTGAGGGGGGGATTAATGAAAAACTGTTTTTT. As protein: CAISEGGINEKLFF.

Ten or more counts support this clonotype. This chain uses TRBV2 with TRBJ2-2; 7 bases fit TRBD1. The germline CDR1 and CDR2 sequences are SNHLY and FYNNEI. There are 16 residues in the CDR3. The J segment lost 1 base and the V segment lost 3 bases, leaving 5 bases of the junction unmatched. CDR3 in amino acids: CASSDVGTENTGELFF. The CDR3, as DNA: TGTGCCAGCAGTGATGTCGGGACAGAGAACACCGGGGAGCTGTTTTTT.